This TCR beta chain is drawn from a study of PD-1 blockade in classical Hodgkin lymphoma. Findings of the study overall: No one has yet defined what causes the repertoire differences, which may be disease activity or prior therapy. Relative to healthy donors, newly diagnosed patients reportedly had lower baseline TCR diversity, which was reported as lower still in relapsed/refractory patients.

Germline assignment: CDR1 MNHNS and CDR2 SASEGT. This CDR3 contains 13 residues. With 8 bases removed from V and 2 bases from J, the gap between germline ends came to 12 bases. Every one of the patients relapsed after autologous stem cell transplantation (brentuximab vedotin exposure was variable). Patients showed best responses of complete response, partial response or progressive disease. As concerns this clone: Antigen specificity is unknown.

Libraries were prepared by immunoSEQ multiplex PCR; TCRdb keeps only in-frame clonotypes and omits some of them. The sample has approximately 20,000 clones, around three quarters seen once. This chain uses TRBV6-1 with TRBJ1-2, with D possibly matching TRBD1 (5 bases). The clonotype was recovered from a human donor with classical Hodgkin lymphoma. Sequencing was performed on peripheral blood mononuclear cells (PBMCs), taken before the second cycle of nivolumab. The CDR3 sequence: CASARGFNYGYTF. CDR3 DNA sequence: TGTGCCAGCGCCCGGGGGTTCAACTATGGCTACACCTTC.